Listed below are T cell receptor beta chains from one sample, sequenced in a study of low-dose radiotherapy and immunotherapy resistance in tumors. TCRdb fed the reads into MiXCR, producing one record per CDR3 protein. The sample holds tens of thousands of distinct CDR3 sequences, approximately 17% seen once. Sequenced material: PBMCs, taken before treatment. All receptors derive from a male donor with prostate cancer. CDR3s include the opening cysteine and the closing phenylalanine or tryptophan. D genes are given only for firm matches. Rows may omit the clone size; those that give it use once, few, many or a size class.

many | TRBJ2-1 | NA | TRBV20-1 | CSARGISGLSYNEQFF | TGCAGTGCTAGAGGTATTAGCGGACTCTCCTACAATGAGCAGTTCTTC
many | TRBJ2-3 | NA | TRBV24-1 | CATSDFPSLQGTTDTQYF | TGTGCCACCAGTGATTTCCCTTCTCTACAGGGAACCACAGATACGCAGTATTTT
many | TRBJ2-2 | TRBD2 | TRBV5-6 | CASSEGLAGGPASGGELFF | TGTGCCAGCAGCGAAGGACTAGCGGGAGGGCCTGCATCAGGCGGGGAGCTGTTTTTT
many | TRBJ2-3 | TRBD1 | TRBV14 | CARNRDRDTGSSTDTQYF | TGTGCCAGGAACCGGGACAGGGATACCGGATCAAGCACAGATACGCAGTATTTT
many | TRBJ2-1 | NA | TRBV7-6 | CASSPGPIYNEQFF | TGTGCCAGCAGCCCGGGACCGATCTACAATGAGCAGTTCTTC
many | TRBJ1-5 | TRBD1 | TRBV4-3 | CASSDGQGGFSNQPQHF | TGCGCCAGCAGCGACGGGCAGGGGGGGTTTAGCAATCAGCCCCAGCATTTT
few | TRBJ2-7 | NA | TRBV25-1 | CASSVLGYEQYF | TGTGCCAGCAGCGTCTTGGGCTACGAGCAGTACTTC
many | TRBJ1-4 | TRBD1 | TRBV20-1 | CSATPGQRNEKLFF | TGCAGTGCAACCCCGGGACAGAGGAATGAAAAACTGTTTTTT
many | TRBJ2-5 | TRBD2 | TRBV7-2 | CASSLGPGTSGGSLETQYF | TGTGCCAGCAGCTTAGGCCCAGGGACTAGCGGGGGCTCACTTGAGACCCAGTACTTC
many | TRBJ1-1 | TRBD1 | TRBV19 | CASRGDRANTEAFF | TGTGCCAGTAGGGGGGACAGGGCGAACACTGAAGCTTTCTTT
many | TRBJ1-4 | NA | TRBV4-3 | CASSHQTATNEKLFF | TGCGCCAGCAGCCACCAAACAGCAACTAATGAAAAACTGTTTTTT
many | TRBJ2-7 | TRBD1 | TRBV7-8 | CASGRGSYEQYF | TGTGCCAGCGGCAGGGGGTCCTACGAGCAGTACTTC
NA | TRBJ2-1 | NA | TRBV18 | CASSPGGLHEQFF | TGTGCCAGCTCACCCGGAGGTCTTCATGAGCAGTTCTTC
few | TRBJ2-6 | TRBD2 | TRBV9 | CASSVLPGLAGVGANVLTF | TGTGCCAGCAGCGTACTCCCCGGACTAGCGGGGGTTGGGGCCAACGTCCTGACTTTC